A selection of T cell receptor beta chains follows, all from one sample in a study of OX40 agonist ivuxolimab in advanced cancers. Assay: immunoSEQ multiplex PCR; the TCRdb copy retains only in-frame clones and omits some. The table lists more than 75,000 clones, 85% to 90% of them singletons. This specimen consisted of CD4+ or CD8+ T cells sorted from blood, obtained in a trial of the OX40 agonist ivuxolimab. These receptors were collected from an adult with an advanced solid tumor such as melanoma, head and neck, liver or kidney cancer. CDR3s leave out the opening cysteine and the closing phenylalanine or tryptophan. The D gene is left open where the match is weak. The size entry is marked missing in some rows and otherwise reads once, few, many or a size class.

V gene	J gene	CDR3 length	D gene	clone size	CDR3 protein
TRBV6-6	TRBJ2-7	13	.	.	ASRSPGTRGDEQY
TRBV18	TRBJ1-2	13	.	.	ASSPDRTINYGYT
TRBV29-1	TRBJ1-1	11	.	.	SVERGKNTEAF
TRBV5-1	TRBJ2-5	12	TRBD2	.	ASRVAGGKETQY
TRBV6-6	TRBJ2-7	13	TRBD1	.	ASRGGQAPSYEQY
TRBV6-1	TRBJ2-5	8	.	.	ASSQETQY
TRBV29-1	TRBJ2-5	10	.	.	SVRTGQETQY
TRBV10-3	TRBJ1-2	13	.	.	AISESKENNYGYT
TRBV2	TRBJ1-5	13	TRBD1	few	ASSLTGGDNQPQH
TRBV20-1	TRBJ1-2	9	.	.	SARVLDGYT
TRBV27	TRBJ2-1	14	.	.	ASSLFPSGTDNEQF
TRBV4-2	TRBJ1-5	15	.	.	ASSQDINSHSNQPQH
TRBV6-5	TRBJ2-7	14	.	.	ASSYSFGGTSYEQY
TRBV11-3	TRBJ2-7	11	TRBD1	.	ASSSGQGIEQY
TRBV19	TRBJ1-5	12	.	.	ASRPGHQDQPQH
TRBV6-6	TRBJ1-2	12	.	.	ASSYLTGNYGYT
TRBV28	TRBJ2-7	11	.	.	ASRVTGTYEQY
TRBV27	TRBJ1-1	14	TRBD1	.	ASRISPGQVNTEAF
TRBV6-5	TRBJ1-2	11	.	.	ASSDQGVGGYT
TRBV7-6	TRBJ2-1	11	.	.	ASSLGRSPEQF
TRBV10-3	TRBJ2-7	8	.	.	AITSGEQY
TRBV27	TRBJ2-5	13	.	.	ASSLNGGPWETQY
TRBV5-5	TRBJ2-2	15	.	.	ASSLVIGRAGTGELF